Below are 32 T cell receptor beta chains sequenced from a single sample in a study of a mutant IDH1 vaccine in newly diagnosed glioma. Profiling relied on immunoSEQ multiplex PCR, and the TCRdb table lists in-frame clones only, not all of them. The table shows about 69,000 clones, with around nine tenths occurring only once. The antigens these receptors bind are not known. Specified time point: week 35, safety follow-up. A single vaccine dose contained 300 ug of mutant IDH1 20-mer peptide, and topical imiquimod was used with it. The sample in question was PBMCs, obtained from a glioma patient whose treatment included an IDH1 peptide vaccine. The receptors derive from a man aged 25-45 years with glioma.

The chain recombines TRBV6-5 with TRBJ2-1, with D uncertain. The germline V and J ends were trimmed by 6 bases and 3 bases, with 9 bases remaining between them. The CDR3 length is 13 residues. Germline assignment: CDR1 MNHEY and CDR2 SVGAGI. The CDR3 protein is CASRKTFYNEQFF. CDR3 nucleotide sequence: TGTGCCAGCAGAAAAACCTTCTACAATGAGCAGTTCTTC.

The V and J genes are TRBV4-2 and TRBJ1-1; tentative D call: TRBD1 (6 bases). Germline CDR1 is LGHNA and CDR2 is YNFKEQ. This CDR3 has 15 amino acids. The V and J ends lost 3 bases and 0 bases respectively, with 11 bases between them. The CDR3 DNA follows: TGTGCCAGCAGCCAGCGGGGACACTTGAACACTGAAGCTTTCTTT. Amino acid sequence: CASSQRGHLNTEAFF.

This clone was found a few times. The gene calls are TRBV2 and TRBJ1-2; 10 positions match TRBD1. V shed 8 bases, J shed 0 bases, and the junction held 12 bases outside the gene matches. Germline V gene sequence: CDR1 SNHLY, CDR2 FYNNEI. This CDR3 region has 17 residues. CDR3 DNA: TGTGCCAGCCTATCCCGGTCCGGGACAGGGGCTAACTATGGCTACACCTTC. It is translated as CASLSRSGTGANYGYTF.

J is TRBJ1-2 and V is TRBV7-9; 11 nucleotides match TRBD1. The CDR3 length is 15 residues. The ends lost 5 bases at V and 8 bases at J; junction bases unmatched: 10. Germline-derived CDR1 and CDR2 are SEHNR and FQNEAQ (reference sequence). Here the CDR3 reads CASSTRGQGAGGYTF. CDR3 DNA: TGTGCCAGCAGCACACGCGGACAGGGGGCAGGGGGCTACACCTTC.

The chain carries TRBV28 and TRBJ2-3, with D perhaps matching TRBD1 (6 bases). The V gene lost 3 bases and the J gene lost 4 bases, with 11 bases spanning the gap. The CDR3 runs to 14 residues. Germline V gives CDR1 MDHEN, CDR2 SYDVKM. Here the CDR3 DNA reads TGTGCCAGCAGTTTCTTCGCAGGGGCAGATACGCAGTATTTT. Amino acid sequence: CASSFFAGADTQYF.

The genes are TRBV5-6 and TRBJ2-7; 7 positions agree with TRBD1. From germline, CDR1 is SGHDT and CDR2 YYEEEE. V shed 4 bases, J shed 0 bases, and the junction held 7 bases outside the gene matches. The CDR3 covers 15 residues. The CDR3 loop reads CASSAFRDSSYEQYF. The CDR3 DNA follows: TGTGCCAGCAGCGCCTTTCGGGACAGCTCCTACGAGCAGTACTTC.

The J gene is TRBJ1-3, the V gene TRBV7-6, with D possibly being TRBD1 (5 bases). This CDR3 contains 13 residues. V gave up 3 bases and J gave up 4 bases, with 7 bases separating them. The germline V gene encodes CDR1 SGHVS and CDR2 FNYEAQ. The CDR3 nucleotides read TGTGCCAGCAGCTTGGGGCGAGGAAACACCATATATTTT. Protein: CASSLGRGNTIYF.

CDR3 nucleotide sequence: TGTGCCAGTAGTATATCGGGGGACAGGGGAGAGACCCAGTACTTC. Protein sequence: CASSISGDRGETQYF. The chain employs TRBV19 and TRBJ2-5; TRBD1 matches 10 bases. This CDR3 has 15 amino acids. Looked up from germline, CDR1 is LNHDA and CDR2 is SQIVND (reference sequence). Trimming removed 2 bases from V and 4 bases from J; junction bases left unmatched: 4.

The gene calls are TRBV28 and TRBJ1-5; tentatively, D is TRBD1 (6 bases). The germline CDR1 and CDR2 sequences are MDHEN and SYDVKM. V lost 4 bases and J lost 9, with 16 bases in between. CDR3 length equals 14 residues. CDR3 DNA sequence: TGTGCCAGCAGTTGGGGGCAGGGCATCTCGCCCCAGCATTTT. Residues: CASSWGQGISPQHF.

The chain recombines TRBV5-1 with TRBJ2-5; 13 bases align to TRBD2. CDR3 size: 18 residues. After removal of 3 bases from V and 0 bases from J, the junction contained 8 bases not matched to a gene. The germline gives CDR1 SGHRS, CDR2 YFSETQ. CDR3 sequence: CASSSRTSGGSYQETQYF. Written as DNA, the CDR3 is TGCGCCAGCAGCTCGAGGACTAGCGGGGGCTCGTACCAAGAGACCCAGTACTTC.

The genes are TRBV7-7 and TRBJ2-2; tentatively, D is TRBD2 (7 bases). V gave up 5 bases and J gave up 2 bases, with 27 bases separating them. Germline assignment: CDR1 SSHAT and CDR2 FNYEAQ (reference sequence). The CDR3 extends over 20 amino acids. The CDR3 DNA sequence: TGTGCCAGCAGCCCCACCCGGCCCAACCGGGGGGCACCAAACACCGGGGAGCTGTTTTTT. Translated: CASSPTRPNRGAPNTGELFF. The whole variable domain, remainder taken from reference TRBV7-7 and TRBJ2-2, is GAGVSQSPRYKVTKRGQDVTLRCDPISSHATLYWYQQALGQGPEFLTYFNYEAQPDKSGLPSDRFSAERPEGSISTLTIQRTEQRDSAMYRCASSPTRPNRGAPNTGELFFGEGSRLTVL.

V and J are TRBV13 and TRBJ2-1, with TRBD2 identical over 9 bases. Trimming removed 2 bases from V and 5 bases from J; junction bases left unmatched: 7. Germline assignment: CDR1 PRHDT and CDR2 FYEKMQ (reference sequence). CDR3 length: 16 residues. The CDR3 loop reads CASSLSHSGSHNEQFF. In DNA form, the CDR3 reads TGTGCCAGCAGCTTAAGTCATAGCGGGAGTCACAATGAGCAGTTCTTC.

This clone was detected once. The chain recombines TRBV4-3 with TRBJ2-3; TRBD2 agrees at 11 bases. The V and J ends lost 0 bases and 2 bases, in that order; junction bases with no gene match: 7. CDR3 size: 18 residues. Per germline, CDR1 LGHNA and CDR2 YSLEER. The CDR3 DNA is TGCGCCAGCAGCCAAGATCTCCTAGCGGGGGGTGTCACAGATACGCAGTATTTT. It specifies CASSQDLLAGGVTDTQYF.

V is TRBV9 and J is TRBJ2-2; 7 bases map to TRBD2. CDR1 SGDLS and CDR2 YYNGEE come from the germline V gene. This CDR3 is 17 amino acids long. The V and J ends lost 5 bases and 5 bases, in that order; junction bases with no gene match: 15. The CDR3 nucleotides are TGTGCCAGCAGTCGGTCCCGTGGGAGGGTCGGGACCGGGGAGCTGTTTTTT. Translating gives CASSRSRGRVGTGELFF.

The rearrangement uses TRBV7-6 and TRBJ2-2; the D is unclear. V lost 0 bases to trimming and J lost 1 base, with 6 bases between them. The germline V gene encodes CDR1 SGHVS and CDR2 FNYEAQ. This CDR3 has 15 residues. CDR3 nucleotides: TGTGCCAGCAGCTTAGCGCTGGGGAACACCGGGGAGCTGTTTTTT. The encoded protein is CASSLALGNTGELFF.

The V and J genes are TRBV29-1 and TRBJ2-3; 7 nucleotides agree with TRBD1. V shed 6 bases, J shed 1 base, and the junction held 7 bases outside the gene matches. This CDR3 is built from 14 residues. CDR1 SQVTM and CDR2 ANQGSEA come from the germline V gene. The CDR3 loop is CSVARDSRTDTQYF. CDR3 bases: TGCAGCGTGGCTCGGGACAGCCGCACAGATACGCAGTATTTT.

The genes are TRBV18 and TRBJ2-1; 9 positions agree with TRBD2. After removal of 0 bases from V and 7 bases from J, the junction contained 4 bases not matched to a gene. Germline assignment: CDR1 KGHSH and CDR2 LQKENI. The CDR3 length is 15 residues. The CDR3 here is CASSPPSGRPNEQFF. CDR3 DNA: TGTGCCAGCTCACCACCTAGCGGGAGACCGAATGAGCAGTTCTTC.

The table lists this clone with a count of one. This chain connects TRBV28 to TRBJ1-2, with unresolved D. Germline V gene lookup returns CDR1 MDHEN and CDR2 SYDVKM. This CDR3 is 15 amino acids long. The V end lost 5 bases, the J end lost 2 bases, and 15 bases lay between the germline ends. CDR3 DNA sequence: TGTGCCAGCAGTCCTCGTTCGGGATGGAACTATGGCTACACCTTC. Protein: CASSPRSGWNYGYTF.

The CDR3 sequence: CASSSGVWTEAFF. In DNA form, the CDR3 reads TGTGCCAGTTCGTCGGGAGTATGGACTGAAGCTTTCTTT. The genes are TRBV27 and TRBJ1-1, with no clear D. Trimming shortened V by 9 bases and J by 5 bases, and 16 bases separated the two germline ends. There are 13 residues in the CDR3. The germline CDR1 and CDR2 sequences are MNHEY and SMNVEV (reference sequence).

As regards this clone: One end of the junction fails to match germline, which may point to a read error. The sample contains more than one DNA sequence encoding this CDR3. The rearrangement joins TRBV9 to TRBJ1-3; D gene uncertain. Germline CDR1 reads SGDLS; CDR2 reads YYNGEE. CDR3 length: 14 residues. The CDR3 region is CASSTQAAGNTIYF. The DNA of the CDR3 is TGTGCCAGCAGCACCCAGGCCGCTGGGAACACCATATATTTT.

This clone was recorded once. The rearrangement links TRBV7-6 to TRBJ1-5; tentatively, D is TRBD1 (6 bases). Germline values: CDR1 SGHVS, CDR2 FNYEAQ. The V end lost 5 bases, the J end lost 7 bases, and 15 bases lay between the germline ends. This CDR3 spans 14 amino acids. This CDR3 is CASSKQGMGQPQHF. CDR3 nucleotides: TGTGCCAGCAGCAAACAGGGAATGGGGCAGCCCCAGCATTTT. The whole variable domain, remainder taken from reference TRBV7-6 and TRBJ1-5, is GAGVSQSPRYKVTKRGQDVALRCDPISGHVSLYWYRQALGQGPEFLTYFNYEAQQDKSGLPNDRFSAERPEGSISTLTIQRTEQRDSAMYRCASSKQGMGQPQHFGDGTRLSIL.

This chain joins TRBV6-5 and TRBJ2-3; 9 bases fit TRBD1. With V trimmed by 6 bases and J by 2 bases, 3 bases remained unmatched. The germline CDR1 and CDR2 sequences are MNHEY and SVGAGI. This CDR3 has 14 amino acids. CDR3 bases: TGTGCCAGCAGGGGGACAGGGACCACAGATACGCAGTATTTT. It specifies CASRGTGTTDTQYF.

J is TRBJ2-1 and V is TRBV11-2, with D tentatively TRBD1 or TRBD2 (5 bases each). The ends were cut back, 1 base at V and 2 bases at J, with 15 bases in the middle. The CDR3 consists of 17 residues. CDR1 is SGHAT and CDR2 is FQNNGV in the germline V gene. Here the CDR3 DNA reads TGTGCCAGCAGCTTAGTAGTTGAGGGGCTAACCTACAATGAGCAGTTCTTC. Amino acid sequence: CASSLVVEGLTYNEQFF. Using reference TRBV11-2 and TRBJ2-1 for the parts outside the CDR3, the full variable domain is EAGVAQSPRYKIIEKRQSVAFWCNPISGHATLYWYQQILGQGPKLLIQFQNNGVVDDSQLPKDRFSAERLKGVDSTLKIQPAKLEDSAVYLCASSLVVEGLTYNEQFFGPGTRLTVL.

The chain links TRBV2 to TRBJ1-1, with TRBD1 matching over 8 bases. Germline V gives CDR1 SNHLY, CDR2 FYNNEI. The J segment lost 4 bases and the V segment lost 6 bases, leaving 4 bases of the junction unmatched. This CDR3 spans 13 amino acids. The DNA of the CDR3 is TGTGCCAGCAGCAGGGGGCTCGGCACTGAAGCTTTCTTT. Translated: CASSRGLGTEAFF.

The J gene is TRBJ2-2, the V gene TRBV5-1; TRBD2 matches 9 bases. Germline V gene data show CDR1 as SGHRS and CDR2 as YFSETQ. The CDR3 length is 17 residues. V shed 0 bases, J shed 1 base, and the junction held 4 bases outside the gene matches. This CDR3 is CASSLATSGRNTGELFF. The CDR3 nucleotides read TGCGCCAGCAGCTTGGCGACTAGCGGTCGGAACACCGGGGAGCTGTTTTTT.

The chain links TRBV6-1 to TRBJ2-3; no reliable D call. V lost 6 bases and J lost 5, with 15 bases in between. This CDR3 is built from 14 residues. CDR1 is MNHNS, CDR2 SASEGT, per germline. CDR3 region: CASRLALPIDTQYF. The CDR3 nucleotides are TGTGCCAGCAGGCTGGCCTTGCCGATAGATACGCAGTATTTT.

The rearrangement links TRBV4-1 to TRBJ2-1; D is perhaps TRBD1 (6 bases). The V end lost 1 base, the J end lost 7 bases, and 11 bases lay between the germline ends. CDR1 MGHRA and CDR2 YSYEKL come from the germline V gene. This CDR3 has 14 amino acids. The chain's CDR3 is CASSQVPGANEQFF. DNA of the CDR3: TGCGCCAGCAGCCAAGTCCCAGGGGCGAATGAGCAGTTCTTC.

The chain employs TRBV9 and TRBJ2-3; the match to TRBD2 covers 15 bases. The CDR3 length is 17 residues. Germline loops: CDR1 SGDLS, CDR2 YYNGEE. V was clipped by 3 bases and J by 4 bases; unmatched bases: 6. In DNA, the CDR3 is TGTGCCAGCAGCGCCGGGACTAGCGGGGGGCGCGCAGATACGCAGTATTTT. The encoded protein is CASSAGTSGGRADTQYF.

This sequence joins TRBV5-1 and TRBJ2-7, with D perhaps TRBD1 or TRBD2 (5 bases each). V gave up 1 base and J gave up 6 bases, with 8 bases separating them. Germline CDR1 reads SGHRS; CDR2 reads YFSETQ. The CDR3 extends over 12 amino acids. The chain's CDR3 is CASSLPGTEQYF. The CDR3 region has the DNA TGCGCCAGCAGCTTGCCGGGGACCGAGCAGTACTTC.

V is TRBV19 and J is TRBJ2-7; TRBD1 matches at 10 bases. Per germline, CDR1 LNHDA and CDR2 SQIVND (reference sequence). V trimming: 3 bases; J trimming: 7 bases; junction bases outside the gene matches: 9. CDR3 length: 15 residues. This CDR3 reads CASSIIRDRGREQYF. CDR3 bases: TGTGCCAGTAGTATCATCCGGGACAGGGGACGGGAGCAGTACTTC.

In DNA, the CDR3 is TGTGCCAGCAGCCCGGGGACAGGGCGGGTTTACGAGCAGTACTTC. Translating it yields CASSPGTGRVYEQYF. The chain combines TRBV7-7 with TRBJ2-7; 9 positions agree with TRBD1. V was pared by 5 bases and J by 4 bases, with 9 bases of the junction left unmatched. The CDR3 sequence is 15 residues long. Germline V gene sequence: CDR1 SSHAT, CDR2 FNYEAQ (reference sequence).

V is TRBV7-9 and J is TRBJ2-1, with 10 bases that match TRBD1. There are 15 residues in the CDR3. V dropped 7 bases and J dropped 2; count of bases not matched to a gene: 5. Germline-derived CDR1 and CDR2 are SEHNR and FQNEAQ (reference sequence). CDR3 DNA sequence: TGTGCCAGCAACCGACAGGGGGCCACCTACAATGAGCAGTTCTTC. Protein sequence: CASNRQGATYNEQFF.